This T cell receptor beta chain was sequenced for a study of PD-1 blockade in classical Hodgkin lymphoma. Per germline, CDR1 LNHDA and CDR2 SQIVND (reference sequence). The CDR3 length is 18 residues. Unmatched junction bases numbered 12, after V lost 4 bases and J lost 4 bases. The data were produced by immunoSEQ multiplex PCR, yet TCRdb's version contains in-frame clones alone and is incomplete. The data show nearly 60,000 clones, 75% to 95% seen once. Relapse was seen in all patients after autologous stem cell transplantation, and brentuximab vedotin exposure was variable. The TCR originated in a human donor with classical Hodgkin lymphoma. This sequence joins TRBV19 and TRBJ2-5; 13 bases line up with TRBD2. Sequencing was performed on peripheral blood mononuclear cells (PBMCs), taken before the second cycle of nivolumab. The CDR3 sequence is CASSKALAGGPEGETQYF. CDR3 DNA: TGTGCCAGTAGTAAGGCACTAGCGGGGGGGCCCGAAGGAGAGACCCAGTACTTC.